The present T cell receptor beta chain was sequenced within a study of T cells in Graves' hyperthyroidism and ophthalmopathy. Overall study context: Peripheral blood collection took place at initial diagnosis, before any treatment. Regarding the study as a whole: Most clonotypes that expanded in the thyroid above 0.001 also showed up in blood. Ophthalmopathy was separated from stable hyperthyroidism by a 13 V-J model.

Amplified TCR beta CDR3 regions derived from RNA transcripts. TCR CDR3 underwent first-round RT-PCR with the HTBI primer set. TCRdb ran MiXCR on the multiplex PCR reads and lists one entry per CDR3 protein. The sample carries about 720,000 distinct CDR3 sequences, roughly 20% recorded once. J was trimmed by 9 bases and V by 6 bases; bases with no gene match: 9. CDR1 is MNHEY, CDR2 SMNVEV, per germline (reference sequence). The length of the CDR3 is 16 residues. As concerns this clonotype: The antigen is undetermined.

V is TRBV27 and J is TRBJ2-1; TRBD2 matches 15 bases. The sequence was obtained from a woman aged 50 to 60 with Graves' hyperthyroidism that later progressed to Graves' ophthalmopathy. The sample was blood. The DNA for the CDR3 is TGTGCCAGCAGGGCGTCCGGACTAGCGGGGGGGCGTGAGCAGTTCTTC. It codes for CASRASGLAGGREQFF.